The T cell receptor beta chain described here comes from a study of cytomegalovirus exposure and HLA in healthy donors. Findings and limits, study-wide: Upon later analysis, TCR association rates were observed to vary by HLA locus, being highest for DRB1 and lowest for HLA-C. In a later analysis, the majority of CMV-associated beta chains seemingly showed HLA restriction.

The PCR employed 60 Vbeta primers together with 13 Jbeta primers. Method: immunoSEQ multiplex PCR; TCRdb's copy keeps in-frame clones and lacks some. The sample contains about 110,000 clones, 82% of which appear only once. This CDR3 has 15 residues. Per the germline V gene, CDR1 is MNHEY and CDR2 is SMNVEV (reference sequence). V was shortened by 4 bases and J by 4 bases, with 16 bases between the two germline ends. Notes on this clone: Its antigen is not known.

This TCR was sampled from a man aged 30 to 45 in good health and CMV-seropositive. The source material was PBMCs. The V gene is TRBV27, the J gene TRBJ1-2; weak D call: TRBD1 (5 bases). In DNA form, the CDR3 reads TGTGCCAGCAGTTGGAGTCAGGGTGCTTTCTATGGCTACACCTTC. Protein sequence: CASSWSQGAFYGYTF.